This T cell receptor beta chain came from a study of blood T cell repertoires in COVID-19. Study summary: T cells, B-cell-depleted T cells, or PBMCs supplied cDNA or gDNA.

Original methodology: Nucleated cell counts were estimated from reference gene primer amplification. Clones were read by immunoSEQ multiplex PCR, and TCRdb kept only the in-frame ones, dropping some. V and J calls and clone size are those listed in that table; D and trimming were worked out from the DNA. The sample lists 12,000 or so clones; 82% were seen once. This clone came up a few times. Losses at the gene ends were 5 bases for V and 0 bases for J; bases not matched to a gene: 15. Germline loops: CDR1 GTSNPN, CDR2 SVGIG (reference sequence). The CDR3 consists of 18 residues. Sequenced material: peripheral blood. The rearrangement joins TRBV30 to TRBJ2-2, with 7 positions matching TRBD2. The TCR originated in a human donor in a cohort sampled during active COVID-19. The CDR3 bases are TGTGCCTGGGGCGCGGGGGTTCACTCGGATTCGAACACCGGGGAGCTGTTTTTT. It is translated as CAWGAGVHSDSNTGELFF.